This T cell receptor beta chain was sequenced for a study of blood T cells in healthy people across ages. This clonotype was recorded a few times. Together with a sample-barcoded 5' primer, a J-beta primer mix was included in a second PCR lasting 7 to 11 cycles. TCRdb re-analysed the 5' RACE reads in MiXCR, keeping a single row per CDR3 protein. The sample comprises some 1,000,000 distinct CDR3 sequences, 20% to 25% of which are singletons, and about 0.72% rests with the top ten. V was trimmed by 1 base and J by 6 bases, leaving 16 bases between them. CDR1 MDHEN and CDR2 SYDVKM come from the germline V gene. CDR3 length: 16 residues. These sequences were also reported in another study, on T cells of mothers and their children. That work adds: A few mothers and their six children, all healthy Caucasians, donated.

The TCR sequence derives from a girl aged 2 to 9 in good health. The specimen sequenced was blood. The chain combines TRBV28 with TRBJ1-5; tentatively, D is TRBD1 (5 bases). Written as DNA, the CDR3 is TGTGCCAGCAGTTTATCTTGGGAACGGGGACCTCAGCCCCAGCATTTT. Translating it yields CASSLSWERGPQPQHF.